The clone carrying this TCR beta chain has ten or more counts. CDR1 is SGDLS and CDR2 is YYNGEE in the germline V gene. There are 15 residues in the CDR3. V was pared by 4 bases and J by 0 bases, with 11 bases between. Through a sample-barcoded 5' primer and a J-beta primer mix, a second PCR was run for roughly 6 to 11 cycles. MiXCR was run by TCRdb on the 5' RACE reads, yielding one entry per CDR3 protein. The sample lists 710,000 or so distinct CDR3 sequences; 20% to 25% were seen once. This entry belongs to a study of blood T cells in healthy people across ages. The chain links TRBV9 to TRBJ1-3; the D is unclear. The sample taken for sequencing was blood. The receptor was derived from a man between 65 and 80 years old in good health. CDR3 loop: CASSPVGISGNTIYF. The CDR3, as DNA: TGTGCCAGCAGCCCAGTGGGGATCTCTGGAAACACCATATATTTT.